The source of this TCR beta chain is a study of T cell responses to AZD1222 COVID-19 vaccine. Findings and caveats of the study: Along spike, vaccine-associated CD4 TCRs were found throughout, with dominance at 160-218 and 743-854. Repertoire collection took place solely once the T cell response had peaked. Clonal diversity may have been underestimated in mostly white British donors.

In regard to this clone: Antigen unknown.

Sequencing was performed with immunoSEQ multiplex PCR; in TCRdb, only in-frame clones are kept and a portion is missing. The sample includes 110,000 to 150,000 clones, over 80% seen only once; the top ten take about 3.5%. This CDR3 comprises 16 residues. Trimming cost V 3 bases and J 1 base; bases outside gene matches: 3. Germline V gene sequence: CDR1 SGDLS, CDR2 YYNGEE. The chain uses TRBV9 and TRBJ2-3, with 12 bases lining up with TRBD2. The clonotype was recovered from an adult who received the AZD1222 COVID-19 vaccine. The sample was peripheral blood, taken 28 days after the second AZD1222 dose. The CDR3 is CASSGGLAGRTDTQYF. DNA for the CDR3: TGTGCCAGCAGCGGCGGACTAGCGGGACGCACAGATACGCAGTATTTT. The variable domain in full, with the rest retrieved from reference TRBV9 and TRBJ2-3, is DSGVTQTPKHLITATGQRVTLRCSPRSGDLSVYWYQQSLDQGLQFLIQYYNGEERAKGNILERFSAQQFPDLHSELNLSSLELGDSALYFCASSGGLAGRTDTQYFGPGTRLTVL.